The 20 T cell receptor beta chains in this list originate from one sample, sequenced in a study of blood T cell repertoires in COVID-19. Libraries were prepared by immunoSEQ multiplex PCR; TCRdb keeps only in-frame clonotypes and omits some of them. The sample carries about 85,000 clones, around 89% recorded once. Sequencing was done on a sample of peripheral blood. The receptors stem from a woman older than 75 with active or convalescent COVID-19.

The count of this clone is one. V usage is TRBV14 and J usage is TRBJ2-1, with 14 bases fitting TRBD2. V was pared by 4 bases and J by 7 bases, with 6 bases of the junction left unmatched. The CDR3 is 16 residues long. Germline CDR1 reads SGHDN; CDR2 reads FVKESK. The CDR3 loop is CASSLPGLAGVNEQFF. CDR3 bases: TGTGCCAGCAGCCTTCCGGGACTAGCGGGAGTAAATGAGCAGTTCTTC.

V is TRBV9 and J is TRBJ2-7, with D possibly TRBD1 on 6 matching bases. V was trimmed by 3 bases and J by 3 bases, leaving 19 bases between them. CDR1 SGDLS and CDR2 YYNGEE come from the germline V gene. The CDR3 contains 16 residues. CDR3 sequence: CASSGRQEGPHYEQYF. CDR3 sequence (DNA): TGTGCCAGCAGCGGACGACAGGAAGGGCCCCACTACGAGCAGTACTTC.

The chain recombines TRBV6-4 with TRBJ1-5; D is unclear. V was shortened by 6 bases and J by 6 bases, with 15 bases between the two germline ends. Looked up from germline, CDR1 is MRHNA and CDR2 is SNTAGT. The CDR3 totals 14 residues. The DNA for the CDR3 is TGTGCCAGCAGCGAGTCTCCCTCCCCTCAGCCCCAGCATTTT. This encodes CASSESPSPQPQHF.

The V call is TRBV27, the J call TRBJ2-7, with D unresolved. Between the trimmed V and J ends, which lost 5 bases and 2 bases, there was a span of 16 bases. This CDR3 spans 15 amino acids. CDR1 is MNHEY and CDR2 is SMNVEV in the germline V gene (reference sequence). The CDR3 is CASSEYRELPYEQYF. Here the CDR3 DNA reads TGTGCCAGCAGTGAATACAGAGAGCTTCCCTACGAGCAGTACTTC.

The chain couples TRBV15 to TRBJ2-2; 9 bases agree with TRBD1. Germline V gives CDR1 LNHNV, CDR2 YYDKDF (reference sequence). The J segment lost 0 bases and the V segment lost 7 bases, leaving 6 bases of the junction unmatched. The CDR3 covers 16 residues. CDR3 region: CATTHRGRANTGELFF. In DNA form, the CDR3 reads TGTGCCACCACCCACAGGGGGCGCGCGAACACCGGGGAGCTGTTTTTT.

The V and J genes are TRBV18 and TRBJ1-4; TRBD1 agrees at 7 bases. Germline V lookup: CDR1 KGHSH, CDR2 LQKENI. With 0 bases clipped from V and 3 bases from J, the junction kept 1 base outside the gene matches. This CDR3 is 15 amino acids long. The CDR3 region has the DNA TGTGCCAGCTCACCACCGGGACAGTCTAATGAAAAACTGTTTTTT. Its protein is CASSPPGQSNEKLFF.

The chain employs TRBV6-5 and TRBJ1-5; no firm D call. The CDR3 spans 14 residues. The V end was cut by 6 bases, the J end by 5 bases, with 14 bases between. Per germline, CDR1 MNHEY and CDR2 SVGAGI. The chain's CDR3 is CASSYTPGDQPQHF. The CDR3 DNA sequence: TGTGCCAGCAGCTACACACCGGGTGATCAGCCCCAGCATTTT.

The chain employs TRBV28 and TRBJ2-7; possibly TRBD1 for D (6 bases). CDR3 length: 14 residues. Trimming stripped 5 bases from V and 2 bases from J, with 13 bases between. The V gene's germline CDR1 is MDHEN and CDR2 SYDVKM. CDR3 bases: TGTGCCAGCAGTGGGCCGCGGACAGCCTACGAGCAGTACTTC. It is translated as CASSGPRTAYEQYF.

CDR3 bases: TGTGCCAGCAGCTTAAGTCAGGACACGGGGCAGTATTTT. Amino acids: CASSLSQDTGQYF. The chain employs TRBV7-3 and TRBJ2-3; a possible D gene is TRBD1 (5 bases). With 1 base removed from V and 11 bases from J, the gap between germline ends came to 13 bases. CDR3 length: 13 residues. CDR1 is SGHTA, CDR2 FQGTGA, per germline.

V is TRBV5-6 and J is TRBJ2-7; the D gene is possibly TRBD1 (5 bases). This CDR3 region has 13 residues. Per the germline V gene, CDR1 is SGHDT and CDR2 is YYEEEE. V lost 0 bases to trimming and J lost 3 bases, with 7 bases between them. The DNA of the CDR3 is TGTGCCAGCAGCTTGGTCGACAGCTACGAGCAGTACTTC. It is translated as CASSLVDSYEQYF.

This CDR3 is CASRQGQEALNYGYTF. For the CDR3, the DNA is TGTGCCAGCAGGCAGGGACAGGAGGCGCTCAACTATGGCTACACCTTC. The chain couples TRBV2 to TRBJ1-2; 8 bases fit TRBD1. This CDR3 region has 16 residues. Germline V gene lookup returns CDR1 SNHLY and CDR2 FYNNEI. Trimming removed 6 bases from V and 2 bases from J; junction bases left unmatched: 11.

CDR3 sequence: CSSGMSAEKLFF. The DNA for the CDR3 is TGCAGTTCCGGGATGTCCGCGGAAAAACTGTTTTTT. The gene calls are TRBV29-1 and TRBJ1-4; D is unclear. Germline CDR1 SQVTM, CDR2 ANQGSEA. The length of the CDR3 is 12 residues.

The rearrangement links TRBV5-8 to TRBJ2-3, with 7 bases that match TRBD1. CDR3 length: 16 residues. With V trimmed by 4 bases and J by 2 bases, 10 bases remained unmatched. Germline V gene sequence: CDR1 SGHTS, CDR2 YDEGEE. The CDR3 DNA sequence: TGTGCCAGCAGCGGACCTTTAGGGACAGCCACAGATACGCAGTATTTT. Residues: CASSGPLGTATDTQYF.

The chain carries TRBV4-2 and TRBJ2-5; D gene ambiguous. V was shortened by 1 base and J by 4 bases, with 7 bases between the two germline ends. In germline, CDR1 is LGHNA, CDR2 YNFKEQ. The CDR3 is 13 residues long. The DNA for the CDR3 is TGTGCCAGCAGCCAAGGGGCAGCAGAGACCCAGTACTTC. It encodes CASSQGAAETQYF.

The rearrangement joins TRBV27 to TRBJ1-1, with 11 bases that match TRBD1. The CDR3 is 16 residues long. V lost 5 bases and J lost 4; bases outside the gene matches: 9. Germline CDR1 is MNHEY and CDR2 is SMNVEV (reference sequence). CDR3 region: CASSPRTGTGGTEAFF. CDR3 DNA sequence: TGTGCCAGCAGTCCGCGAACCGGGACAGGGGGCACTGAAGCTTTCTTT.

This chain links TRBV4-1 with TRBJ1-2; 9 bases fit TRBD1. Losses at the gene ends were 2 bases for V and 6 bases for J; bases not matched to a gene: 10. Germline CDR1 and CDR2: MGHRA and YSYEKL. The CDR3 runs 16 residues. The CDR3 nucleotides are TGCGCCAGCAGCCAAAACCGGGACAGGGTGGAGGATGGCTACACCTTC. Protein: CASSQNRDRVEDGYTF.

The J gene is TRBJ1-5, the V gene TRBV15, with TRBD1 matching 9 bases. The V segment lost 2 bases and the J segment 0 bases; nucleotides outside the gene matches: 11. The length of the CDR3 is 19 residues. Germline V gene sequence: CDR1 LNHNV, CDR2 YYDKDF (reference sequence). CDR3 residues: CATSRTTGGMDLSNQPQHF. Here the CDR3 DNA reads TGTGCCACCAGCAGAACGACAGGGGGTATGGATCTTAGCAATCAGCCCCAGCATTTT.

CDR3: CASSLEKRFTGNTIYF. The CDR3 nucleotides are TGTGCCAGCAGCCTCGAGAAGAGGTTTACTGGAAACACCATATATTTT. The chain employs TRBV3-1 (or the pseudogene TRBV3-2) and TRBJ1-3, with no clear D. The V end lost 4 bases, the J end lost 2 bases, and 15 bases lay between the germline ends. The CDR3 is made up of 16 amino acids. CDR1 and CDR2 from the germline V gene are LGHDT and YNNKEL (reference sequence).

V gene TRBV7-2 combines with J gene TRBJ1-4; 7 bases are a match to TRBD1. CDR3 size: 15 residues. V gave up 5 bases and J gave up 8 bases; unmatched junction bases: 11. CDR1 and CDR2 (germline): SGHTA, FQGNSA. CDR3 coding DNA: TGTGCCAGCAGCACCGGCCAGGGGGTTTGGGAAAAACTGTTTTTT. Its protein product is CASSTGQGVWEKLFF.

This clone has a single count. V and J are TRBV18 and TRBJ2-7; TRBD2 matches at 11 bases. The length of the CDR3 is 15 residues. The ends lost 1 base at V and 4 bases at J; junction bases unmatched: 3. Germline V gene lookup returns CDR1 KGHSH and CDR2 LQKENI. Written as DNA, the CDR3 is TGTGCCAGCTCACCACAAGGGACTAGCGGATACGAGCAGTACTTC. Amino acid sequence: CASSPQGTSGYEQYF.